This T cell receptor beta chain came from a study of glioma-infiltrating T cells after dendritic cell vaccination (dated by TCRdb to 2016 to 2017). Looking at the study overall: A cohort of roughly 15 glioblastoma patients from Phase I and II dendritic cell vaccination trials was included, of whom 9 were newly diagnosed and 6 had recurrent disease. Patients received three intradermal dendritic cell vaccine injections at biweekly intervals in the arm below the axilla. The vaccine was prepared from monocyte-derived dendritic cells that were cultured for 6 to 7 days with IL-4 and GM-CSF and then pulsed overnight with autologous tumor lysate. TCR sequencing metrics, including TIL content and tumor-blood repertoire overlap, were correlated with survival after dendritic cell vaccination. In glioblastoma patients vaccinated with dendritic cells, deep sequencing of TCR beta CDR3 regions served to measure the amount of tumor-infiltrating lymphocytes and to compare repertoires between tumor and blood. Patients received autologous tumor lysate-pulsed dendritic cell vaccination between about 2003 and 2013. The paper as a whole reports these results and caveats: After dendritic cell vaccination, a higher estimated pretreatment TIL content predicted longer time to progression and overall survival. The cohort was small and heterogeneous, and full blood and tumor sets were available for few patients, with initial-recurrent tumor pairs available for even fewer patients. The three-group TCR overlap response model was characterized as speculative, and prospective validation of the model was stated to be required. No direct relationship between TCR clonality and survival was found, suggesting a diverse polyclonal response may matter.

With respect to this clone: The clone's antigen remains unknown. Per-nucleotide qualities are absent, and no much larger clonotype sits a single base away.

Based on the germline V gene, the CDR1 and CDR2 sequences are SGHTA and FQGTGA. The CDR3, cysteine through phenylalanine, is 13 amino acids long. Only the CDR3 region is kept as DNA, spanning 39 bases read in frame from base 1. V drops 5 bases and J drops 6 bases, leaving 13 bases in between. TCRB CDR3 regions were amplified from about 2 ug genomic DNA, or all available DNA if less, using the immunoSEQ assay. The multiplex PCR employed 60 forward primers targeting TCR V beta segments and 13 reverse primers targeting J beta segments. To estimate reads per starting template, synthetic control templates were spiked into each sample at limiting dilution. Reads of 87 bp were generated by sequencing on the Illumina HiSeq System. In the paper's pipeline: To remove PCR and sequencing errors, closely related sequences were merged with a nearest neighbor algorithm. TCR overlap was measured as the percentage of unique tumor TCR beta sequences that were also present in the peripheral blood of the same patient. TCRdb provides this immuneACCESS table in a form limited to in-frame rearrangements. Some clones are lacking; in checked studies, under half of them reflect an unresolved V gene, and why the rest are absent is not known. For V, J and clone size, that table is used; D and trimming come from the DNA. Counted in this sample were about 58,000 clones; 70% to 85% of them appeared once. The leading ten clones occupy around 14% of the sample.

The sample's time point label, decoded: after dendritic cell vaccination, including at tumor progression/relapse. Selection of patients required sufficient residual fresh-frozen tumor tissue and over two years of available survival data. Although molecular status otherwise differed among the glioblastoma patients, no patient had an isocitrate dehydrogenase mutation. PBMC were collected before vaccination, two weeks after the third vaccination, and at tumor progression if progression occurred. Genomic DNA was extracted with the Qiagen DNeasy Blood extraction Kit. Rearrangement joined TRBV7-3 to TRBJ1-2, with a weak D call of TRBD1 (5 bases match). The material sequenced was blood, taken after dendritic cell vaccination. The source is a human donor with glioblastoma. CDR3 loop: CASSPGGKDGYTF. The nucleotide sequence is TGTGCCAGCAGCCCTGGGGGGAAGGATGGCTACACCTTC.